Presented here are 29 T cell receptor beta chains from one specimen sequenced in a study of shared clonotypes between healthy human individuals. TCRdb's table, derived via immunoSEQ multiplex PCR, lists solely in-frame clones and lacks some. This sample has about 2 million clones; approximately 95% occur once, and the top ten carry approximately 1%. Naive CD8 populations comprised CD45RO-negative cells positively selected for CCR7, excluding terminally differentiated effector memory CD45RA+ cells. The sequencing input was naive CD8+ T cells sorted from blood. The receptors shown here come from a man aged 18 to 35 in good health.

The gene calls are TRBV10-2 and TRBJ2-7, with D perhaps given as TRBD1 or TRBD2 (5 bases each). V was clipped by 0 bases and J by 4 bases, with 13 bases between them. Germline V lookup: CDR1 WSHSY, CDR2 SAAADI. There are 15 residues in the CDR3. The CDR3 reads CASSESGVVEYEQYF. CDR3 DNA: TGCGCCAGCAGTGAGTCGGGGGTGGTAGAGTACGAGCAGTACTTC.

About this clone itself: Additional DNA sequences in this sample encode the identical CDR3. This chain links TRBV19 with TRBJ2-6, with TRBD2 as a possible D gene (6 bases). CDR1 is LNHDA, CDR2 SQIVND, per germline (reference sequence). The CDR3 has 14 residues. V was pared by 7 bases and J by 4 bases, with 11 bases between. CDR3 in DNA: TGTGCCAGTAATGCGGGGCCAGGGGCCAACGTCCTGACTTTC. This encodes CASNAGPGANVLTF.

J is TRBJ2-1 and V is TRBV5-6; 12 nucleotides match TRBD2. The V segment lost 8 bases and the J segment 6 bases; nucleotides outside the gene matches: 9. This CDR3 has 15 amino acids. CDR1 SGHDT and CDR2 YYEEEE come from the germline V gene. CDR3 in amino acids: CARLAGGPGPNEQFF. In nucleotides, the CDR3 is TGTGCCAGGCTAGCGGGAGGGCCCGGGCCCAATGAGCAGTTCTTC.

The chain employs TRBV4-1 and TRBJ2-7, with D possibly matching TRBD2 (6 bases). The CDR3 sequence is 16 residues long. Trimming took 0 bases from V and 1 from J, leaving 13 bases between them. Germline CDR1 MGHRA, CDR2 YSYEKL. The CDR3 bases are TGCGCCAGCAGCCAAGATTTGGGGACTGCTTCCTACGAGCAGTACTTC. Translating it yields CASSQDLGTASYEQYF.

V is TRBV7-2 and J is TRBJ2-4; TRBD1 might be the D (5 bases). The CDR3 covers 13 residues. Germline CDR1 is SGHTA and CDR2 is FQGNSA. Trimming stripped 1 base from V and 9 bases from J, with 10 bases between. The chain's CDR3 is CASSLVGEGIQYF. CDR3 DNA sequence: TGTGCCAGCAGCTTAGTAGGGGAAGGCATTCAGTACTTC.

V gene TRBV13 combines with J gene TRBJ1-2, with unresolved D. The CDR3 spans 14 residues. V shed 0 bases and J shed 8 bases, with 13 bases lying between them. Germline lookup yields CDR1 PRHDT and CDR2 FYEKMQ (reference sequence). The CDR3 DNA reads TGTGCCAGCAGCTTAGGGGGGTTGAGTCACGGCTACACCTTC. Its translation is CASSLGGLSHGYTF.

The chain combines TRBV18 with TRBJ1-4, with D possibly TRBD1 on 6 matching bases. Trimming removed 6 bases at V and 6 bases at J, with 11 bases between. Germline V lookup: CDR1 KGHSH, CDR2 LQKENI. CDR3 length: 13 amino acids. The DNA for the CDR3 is TGTGCCAGCTCGACAGGAGGGCATGAAAAACTGTTTTTT. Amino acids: CASSTGGHEKLFF.

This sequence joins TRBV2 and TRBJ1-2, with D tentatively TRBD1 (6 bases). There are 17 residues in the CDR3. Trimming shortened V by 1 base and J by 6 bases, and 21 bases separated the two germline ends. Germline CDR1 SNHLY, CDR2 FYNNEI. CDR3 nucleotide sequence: TGTGCCAGCAGTGAAGAAGGACAGATCGGCAGAGCTGATGGCTACACCTTC. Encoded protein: CASSEEGQIGRADGYTF.

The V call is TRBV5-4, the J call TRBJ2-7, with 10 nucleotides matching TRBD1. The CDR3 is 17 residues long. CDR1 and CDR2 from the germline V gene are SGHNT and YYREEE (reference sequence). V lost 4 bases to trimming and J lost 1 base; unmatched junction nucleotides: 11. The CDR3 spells CASSRPKTGGFSYEQYF. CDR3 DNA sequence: TGTGCCAGCAGCCGACCCAAGACAGGGGGCTTTTCCTACGAGCAGTACTTC.

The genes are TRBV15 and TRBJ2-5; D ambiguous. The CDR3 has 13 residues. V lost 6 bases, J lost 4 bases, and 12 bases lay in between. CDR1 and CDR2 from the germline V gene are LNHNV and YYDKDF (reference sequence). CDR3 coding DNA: TGTGCCACCAGTCCCTCGGGCCTAGAGACCCAGTACTTC. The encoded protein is CATSPSGLETQYF.

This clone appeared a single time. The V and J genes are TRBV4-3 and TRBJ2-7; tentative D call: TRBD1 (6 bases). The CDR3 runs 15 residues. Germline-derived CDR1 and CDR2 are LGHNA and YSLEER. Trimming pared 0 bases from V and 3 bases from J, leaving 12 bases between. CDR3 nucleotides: TGCGCCAGCAGCCAAGACATAGCCAGGGGCTACGAGCAGTACTTC. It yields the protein CASSQDIARGYEQYF.

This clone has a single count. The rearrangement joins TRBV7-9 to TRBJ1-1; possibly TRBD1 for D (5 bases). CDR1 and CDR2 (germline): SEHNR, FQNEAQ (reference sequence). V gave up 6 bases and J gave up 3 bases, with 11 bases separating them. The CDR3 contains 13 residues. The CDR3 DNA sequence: TGTGCCAGCAGGCAAACAGGTTACACTGAAGCTTTCTTT. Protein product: CASRQTGYTEAFF.

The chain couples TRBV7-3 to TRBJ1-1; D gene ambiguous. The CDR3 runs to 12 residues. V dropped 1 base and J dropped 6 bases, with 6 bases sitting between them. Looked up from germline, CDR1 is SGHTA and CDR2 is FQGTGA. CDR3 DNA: TGTGCCAGCAGCTTAAACGGCGCTGAAGCTTTCTTT. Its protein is CASSLNGAEAFF.

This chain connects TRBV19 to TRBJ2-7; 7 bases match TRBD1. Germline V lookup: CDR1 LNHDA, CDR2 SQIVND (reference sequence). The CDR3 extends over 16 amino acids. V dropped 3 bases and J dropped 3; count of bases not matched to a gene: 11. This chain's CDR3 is CASSMSPGGNLYEQYF. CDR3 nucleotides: TGTGCCAGTAGTATGTCTCCAGGGGGAAATCTCTACGAGCAGTACTTC.

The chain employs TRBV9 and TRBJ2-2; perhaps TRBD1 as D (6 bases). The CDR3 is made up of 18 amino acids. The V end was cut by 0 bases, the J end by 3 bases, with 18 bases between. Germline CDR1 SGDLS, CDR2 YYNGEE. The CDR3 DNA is TGTGCCAGCAGCGTAGTTGATCCTGGGGGCCGGGACACCGGGGAGCTGTTTTTT. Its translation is CASSVVDPGGRDTGELFF.

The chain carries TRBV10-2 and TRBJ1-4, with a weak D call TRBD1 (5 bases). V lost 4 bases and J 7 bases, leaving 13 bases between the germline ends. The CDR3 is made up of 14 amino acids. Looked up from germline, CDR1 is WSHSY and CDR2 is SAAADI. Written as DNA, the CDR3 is TGCGCCAGCAGTGGAGGGCAGGGAGGTGAAAAACTGTTTTTT. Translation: CASSGGQGGEKLFF.

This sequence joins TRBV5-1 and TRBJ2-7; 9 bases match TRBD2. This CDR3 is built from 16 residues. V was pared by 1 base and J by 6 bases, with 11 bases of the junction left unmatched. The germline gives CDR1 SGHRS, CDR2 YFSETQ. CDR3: CASSLRSRASGVEQYF. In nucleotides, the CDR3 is TGCGCCAGCAGCTTGCGATCGAGGGCTAGCGGGGTCGAGCAGTACTTC. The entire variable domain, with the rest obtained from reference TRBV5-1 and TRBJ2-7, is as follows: KAGVTQTPRYLIKTRGQQVTLSCSPISGHRSVSWYQQTPGQGLQFLFEYFSETQRNKGNFPGRFSGRQFSNSRSEMNVSTLELGDSALYLCASSLRSRASGVEQYFGPGTRLTVT.

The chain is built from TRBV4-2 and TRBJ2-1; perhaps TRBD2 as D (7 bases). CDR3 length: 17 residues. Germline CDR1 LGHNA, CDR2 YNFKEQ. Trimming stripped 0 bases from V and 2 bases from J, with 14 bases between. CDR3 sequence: CASSQDGRGRTYNEQFF. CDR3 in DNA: TGTGCCAGCAGCCAAGATGGGAGGGGGAGGACCTACAATGAGCAGTTCTTC.

The CDR3 nucleotides are TGCAGCGTTGAAAAAGGGGTAGGGCTAGAGACCCAGTACTTC. Its translation: CSVEKGVGLETQYF. The chain joins TRBV29-1 to TRBJ2-5, with D possibly matching TRBD1 (5 bases). Germline V gene data show CDR1 as SQVTM and CDR2 as ANQGSEA. The V and J ends lost 2 bases and 4 bases respectively, with 14 bases between them. The CDR3 contains 14 residues. The full variable domain, rest sourced from reference TRBV29-1 and TRBJ2-5, is SAVISQKPSRDICQRGTSLTIQCQVDSQVTMMFWYRQQPGQSLTLIATANQGSEATYESGFVIDKFPISRPNLTFSTLTVSNMSPEDSSIYLCSVEKGVGLETQYFGPGTRLLVL.

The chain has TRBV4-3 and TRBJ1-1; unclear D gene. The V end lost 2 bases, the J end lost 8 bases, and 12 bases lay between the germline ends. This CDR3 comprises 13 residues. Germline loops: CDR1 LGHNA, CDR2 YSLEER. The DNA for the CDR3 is TGCGCCAGCAGCCAACGGTACAATGACGAAGCTTTCTTT. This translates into CASSQRYNDEAFF.

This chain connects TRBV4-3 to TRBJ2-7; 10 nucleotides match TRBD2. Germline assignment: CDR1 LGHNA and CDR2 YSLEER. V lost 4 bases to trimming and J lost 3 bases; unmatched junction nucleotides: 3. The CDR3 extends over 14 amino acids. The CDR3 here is CASSPSGSDYEQYF. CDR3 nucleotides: TGCGCCAGCAGCCCTAGCGGGAGTGACTACGAGCAGTACTTC.

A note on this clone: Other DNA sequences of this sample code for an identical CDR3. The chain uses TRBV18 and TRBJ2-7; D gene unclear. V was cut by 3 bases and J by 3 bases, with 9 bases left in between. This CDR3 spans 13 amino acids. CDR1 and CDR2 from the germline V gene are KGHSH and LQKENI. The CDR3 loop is CASSPSTGYEQYF. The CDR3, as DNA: TGTGCCAGCTCACCCAGTACGGGCTACGAGCAGTACTTC.

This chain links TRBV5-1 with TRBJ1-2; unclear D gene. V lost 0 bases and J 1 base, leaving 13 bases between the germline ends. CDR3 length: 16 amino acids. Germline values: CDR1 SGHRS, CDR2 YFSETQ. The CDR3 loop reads CASSLEPPGNNYGYTF. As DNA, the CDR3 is TGCGCCAGCAGCTTGGAGCCGCCTGGGAATAACTATGGCTACACCTTC.

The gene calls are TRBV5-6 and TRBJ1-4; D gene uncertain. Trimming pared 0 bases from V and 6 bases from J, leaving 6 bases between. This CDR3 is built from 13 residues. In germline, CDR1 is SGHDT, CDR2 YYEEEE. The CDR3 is CASSLGRYEKLFF. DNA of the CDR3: TGTGCCAGCAGCTTGGGGAGATATGAAAAACTGTTTTTT. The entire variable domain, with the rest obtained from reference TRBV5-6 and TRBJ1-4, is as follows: DAGVTQSPTHLIKTRGQQVTLRCSPKSGHDTVSWYQQALGQGPQFIFQYYEEEERQRGNFPDRFSGHQFPNYSSELNVNALLLGDSALYLCASSLGRYEKLFFGSGTQLSVL.

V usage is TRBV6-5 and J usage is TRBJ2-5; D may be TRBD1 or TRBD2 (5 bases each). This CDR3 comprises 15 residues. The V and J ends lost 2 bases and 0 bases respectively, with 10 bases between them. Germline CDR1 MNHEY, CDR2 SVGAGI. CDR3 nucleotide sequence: TGTGCCAGCAGTTACAGGGACCGTTACCAAGAGACCCAGTACTTC. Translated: CASSYRDRYQETQYF.

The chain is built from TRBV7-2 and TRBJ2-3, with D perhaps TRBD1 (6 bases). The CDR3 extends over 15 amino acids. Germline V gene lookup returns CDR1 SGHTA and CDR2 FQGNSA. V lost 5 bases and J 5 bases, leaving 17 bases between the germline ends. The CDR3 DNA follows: TGTGCCAGCAGCCCTACAGGGTCTGGAGGAGATACGCAGTATTTT. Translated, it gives CASSPTGSGGDTQYF.

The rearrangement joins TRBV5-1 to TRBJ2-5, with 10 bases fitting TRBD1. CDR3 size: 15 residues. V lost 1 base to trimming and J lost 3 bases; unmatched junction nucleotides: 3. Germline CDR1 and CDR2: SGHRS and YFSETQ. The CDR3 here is CASSLLGTGEETQYF. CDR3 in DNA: TGCGCCAGCAGCTTGCTAGGGACAGGGGAAGAGACCCAGTACTTC. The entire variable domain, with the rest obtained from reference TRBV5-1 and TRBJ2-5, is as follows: KAGVTQTPRYLIKTRGQQVTLSCSPISGHRSVSWYQQTPGQGLQFLFEYFSETQRNKGNFPGRFSGRQFSNSRSEMNVSTLELGDSALYLCASSLLGTGEETQYFGPGTRLLVL.

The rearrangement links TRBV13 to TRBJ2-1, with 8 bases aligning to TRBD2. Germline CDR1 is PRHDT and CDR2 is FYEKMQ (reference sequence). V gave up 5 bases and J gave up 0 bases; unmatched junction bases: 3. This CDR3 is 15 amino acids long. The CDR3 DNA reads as TGTGCCAGCAGCCACCGGGGGGGCTCCTACAATGAGCAGTTCTTC. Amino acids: CASSHRGGSYNEQFF.

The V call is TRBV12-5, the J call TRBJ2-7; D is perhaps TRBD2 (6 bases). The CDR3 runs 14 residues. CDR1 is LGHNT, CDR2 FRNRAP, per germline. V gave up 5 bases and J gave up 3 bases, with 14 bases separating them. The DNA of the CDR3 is TGTGCTAGTGGTGGGACTTCTAGTTTCTACGAGCAGTACTTC. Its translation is CASGGTSSFYEQYF.